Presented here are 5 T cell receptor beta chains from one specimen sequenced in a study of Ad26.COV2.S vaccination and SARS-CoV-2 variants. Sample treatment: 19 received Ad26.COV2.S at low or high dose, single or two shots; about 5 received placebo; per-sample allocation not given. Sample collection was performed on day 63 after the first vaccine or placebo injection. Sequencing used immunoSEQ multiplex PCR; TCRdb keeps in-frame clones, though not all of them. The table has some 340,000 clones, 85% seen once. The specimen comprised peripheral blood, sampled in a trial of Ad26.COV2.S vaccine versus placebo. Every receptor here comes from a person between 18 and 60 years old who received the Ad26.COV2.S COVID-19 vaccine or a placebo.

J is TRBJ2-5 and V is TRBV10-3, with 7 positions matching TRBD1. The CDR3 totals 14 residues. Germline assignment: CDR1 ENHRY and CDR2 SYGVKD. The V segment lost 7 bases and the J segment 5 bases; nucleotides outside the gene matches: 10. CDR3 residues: CAINSQQGSETQYF. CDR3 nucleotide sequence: TGTGCCATCAACTCGCAACAGGGGTCGGAGACCCAGTACTTC.

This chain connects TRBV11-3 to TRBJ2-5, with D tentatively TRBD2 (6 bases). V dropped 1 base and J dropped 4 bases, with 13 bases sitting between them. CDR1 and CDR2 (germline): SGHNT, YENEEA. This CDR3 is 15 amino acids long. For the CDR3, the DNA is TGTGCCAGCAGCTTAGGGGGACTGCTAGGAGAGACCCAGTACTTC. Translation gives CASSLGGLLGETQYF.

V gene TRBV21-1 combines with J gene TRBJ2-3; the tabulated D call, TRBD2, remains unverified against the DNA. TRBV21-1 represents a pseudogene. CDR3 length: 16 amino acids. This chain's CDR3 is CASSKRLAGATDTQYF. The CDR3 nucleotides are TGTGCCAGCAGCAAAAGACTAGCGGGTGCCACAGATACGCAGTATTTT.

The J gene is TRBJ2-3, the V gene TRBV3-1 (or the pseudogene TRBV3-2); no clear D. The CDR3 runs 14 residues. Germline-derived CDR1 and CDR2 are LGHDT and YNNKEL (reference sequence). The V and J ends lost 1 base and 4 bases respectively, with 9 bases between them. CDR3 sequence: CASSQGRNSDTQYF. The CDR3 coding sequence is TGTGCCAGCAGCCAAGGGCGGAATTCAGATACGCAGTATTTT.

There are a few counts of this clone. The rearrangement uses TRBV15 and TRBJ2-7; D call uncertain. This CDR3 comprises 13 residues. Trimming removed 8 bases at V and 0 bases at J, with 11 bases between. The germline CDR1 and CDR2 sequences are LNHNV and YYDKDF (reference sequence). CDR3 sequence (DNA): TGTGCCACCTCCGTGGCTGCCTCCTACGAGCAGTACTTC. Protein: CATSVAASYEQYF.